The rows below give T cell receptor beta chains drawn from one sample of a study of blood T cell repertoires in COVID-19. Sequencing used immunoSEQ multiplex PCR; TCRdb keeps in-frame clones, though not all of them. The data show 140,000 or so clones, with roughly four fifths seen just once and over 7% held by the top ten. Source material: peripheral blood. These receptors were collected from a human donor in a cohort sampled during active COVID-19. The CDR3 runs from the conserved cysteine through the conserved F or W. A D gene is named only where the DNA matches it firmly. Not all rows give a size; the values are once, few, many and, for expanded clones, a class.

CASSIYGYSNQPQHF | TGTGCCAGCAGCATTTACGGGTATAGCAATCAGCCCCAGCATTTT | 15 | NA | TRBV5-4 | NA | TRBJ1-5
CASSPGRFANTGELFF | TGTGCCAGCAGTCCAGGGCGGTTCGCGAACACCGGGGAGCTGTTTTTT | 16 | NA | TRBV27 | NA | TRBJ2-2
CASSKGLPYEQYF | TGTGCCAGCAGCAAGGGACTTCCCTACGAGCAGTACTTC | 13 | NA | TRBV3-1/TRBV3-2 | few | TRBJ2-7
CASSLIQGPYEQYF | TGCGCCAGCAGCTTGATTCAGGGGCCCTACGAGCAGTACTTC | 14 | NA | TRBV5-1 | NA | TRBJ2-7
CATSRVKDRAVSNEKLFF | TGTGCCACCAGCAGGGTTAAGGACAGGGCGGTCTCCAATGAAAAACTGTTTTTT | 18 | TRBD1 | TRBV15 | few | TRBJ1-4
CASSVAGGNTEAFF | TGCGCCAGCAGTGTTGCAGGGGGAAACACTGAAGCTTTCTTT | 14 | TRBD1 | TRBV10-1 | NA | TRBJ1-1
CASSLVRAKQYF | TGTGCCAGCAGCTTAGTCAGGGCCAAGCAGTACTTC | 12 | NA | TRBV7-2 | NA | TRBJ2-7
CAISEGSENEKLFF | TGTGCCATCAGTGAGGGGTCGGAGAATGAAAAACTGTTTTTT | 14 | NA | TRBV10-3 | NA | TRBJ1-4
CAISGANTEAFF | TGTGCCATCAGTGGGGCAAACACTGAAGCTTTCTTT | 12 | NA | TRBV10-3 | NA | TRBJ1-1
CASSLGQSYGYTF | TGTGCCAGCAGCTTGGGACAGTCCTATGGCTACACCTTC | 13 | NA | TRBV5-6 | NA | TRBJ1-2
CASSRTGDNEQFF | TGTGCCAGCAGCCGGACAGGCGACAATGAGCAGTTCTTC | 13 | TRBD1 | TRBV5-4 | NA | TRBJ2-1
CASSKTSSETQYF | TGTGCCAGCAGCAAGACTAGCTCTGAGACCCAGTACTTC | 13 | NA | TRBV21-1 | NA | TRBJ2-5
CASSLAVGQISGANVLTF | TGTGCCAGCAGCTTGGCCGTGGGACAGATTTCCGGGGCCAACGTCCTGACTTTC | 18 | TRBD1 | TRBV5-5 | NA | TRBJ2-6
CASSPTGTAGNTIYF | TGTGCCAGCTCACCAACAGGGACGGCAGGAAACACCATATATTTT | 15 | NA | TRBV18 | NA | TRBJ1-3
CASSRERGSVNEQFF | TGTGCCAGCAGCCGCGAGCGGGGGTCGGTCAATGAGCAGTTCTTC | 15 | TRBD2 | TRBV7-2 | few | TRBJ2-1
CASTQSRYNEQFF | TGTGCCAGCACCCAGTCCAGGTACAATGAGCAGTTCTTC | 13 | NA | TRBV5-8 | NA | TRBJ2-1
CASSQDYGQGDETQYF | TGTGCCAGCAGCCAAGATTACGGACAGGGGGACGAGACCCAGTACTTC | 16 | TRBD1 | TRBV3-1/TRBV3-2 | NA | TRBJ2-5
CASSLLGGTEAFF | TGCGCCAGCAGCTTGCTCGGGGGCACTGAAGCTTTCTTT | 13 | NA | TRBV5-1 | few | TRBJ1-1
CASSIRGGTNEKLFF | TGTGCCAGCAGTATAAGGGGTGGCACTAATGAAAAACTGTTTTTT | 15 | NA | TRBV2 | NA | TRBJ1-4
CASSKNGYTEAFF | TGTGCCTCCTCAAAGAACGGGTACACTGAAGCTTTCTTT | 13 | NA | TRBV6-5 | NA | TRBJ1-1
CASSVTGTSGGSRYNEQFF | TGTGCCAGTAGTGTTACCGGGACTAGCGGGGGGAGTAGGTACAATGAGCAGTTCTTC | 19 | TRBD2 | TRBV19 | once | TRBJ2-1
CASSSYSYNEQFF | TGTGCCAGCAGCTCCTATTCCTACAATGAGCAGTTCTTC | 13 | NA | TRBV7-3 | NA | TRBJ2-1
CASGLVGDRDTDTQYF | TGTGCTAGTGGTTTGGTAGGAGACAGGGACACAGATACGCAGTATTTT | 16 | TRBD1 | TRBV12-5 | NA | TRBJ2-3
CASSLTQNTGTGNRNTIYF | TGCGCCAGCAGCTTAACTCAAAATACCGGGACAGGGAATCGGAACACCATATATTTT | 19 | TRBD1 | TRBV5-1 | NA | TRBJ1-3
CASSVHGLPTYEQYF | TGTGCCAGCAGCGTTCATGGGCTACCTACCTACGAGCAGTACTTC | 15 | NA | TRBV5-4 | NA | TRBJ2-7
CATRGRTEKTKVNTEAFF | TGTGCCACCCGGGGGAGGACGGAGAAGACCAAAGTGAACACTGAAGCTTTCTTT | 18 | NA | TRBV24-1 | NA | TRBJ1-1
CASVPYSTDTQYF | TGTGCCAGCGTTCCCTACAGCACAGATACGCAGTATTTT | 13 | NA | TRBV2 | few | TRBJ2-3
CASSIERGETQYF | TGTGCCAGTAGTATTGAACGGGGGGAGACCCAGTACTTC | 13 | NA | TRBV19 | NA | TRBJ2-5
CASKPTGYTEAFF | TGTGCCAGCAAACCGACGGGGTACACTGAAGCTTTCTTT | 13 | NA | TRBV6-5 | NA | TRBJ1-1
CSVGTGGYNEQFF | TGCAGCGTTGGGACGGGGGGATACAATGAGCAGTTCTTC | 13 | TRBD2 | TRBV29-1 | NA | TRBJ2-1
CASSLRSEQYF | TGTGCCAGTAGTTTGAGATCCGAGCAGTACTTC | 11 | NA | TRBV19 | NA | TRBJ2-7
CASRFRLLGETQYF | TGTGCCAGCAGATTTAGACTCCTTGGGGAGACCCAGTACTTC | 14 | NA | TRBV2 | NA | TRBJ2-5
CASSFPRTGRDTQYF | TGTGCCAGCAGCTTTCCCCGGACAGGGCGGGATACGCAGTATTTT | 15 | TRBD1 | TRBV11-2 | NA | TRBJ2-3
CAGTDSNQPQHF | TGTGCCGGAACAGACAGCAATCAGCCCCAGCATTTT | 12 | NA | TRBV7-9 | NA | TRBJ1-5
CASSWGERYNSPLHF | TGCGCCAGCAGCTGGGGGGAGAGATATAATTCACCCCTCCACTTT | 15 | NA | TRBV5-1 | NA | TRBJ1-6
CASSRTLAEQETQYF | TGTGCCAGCAGCCGGACTTTAGCGGAGCAAGAGACCCAGTACTTC | 15 | NA | TRBV4-2 | NA | TRBJ2-5
CASSPAGRPQHF | TGTGCCAGTAGTCCTGCGGGGCGGCCCCAGCATTTT | 12 | NA | TRBV19 | NA | TRBJ1-5
CASSFETRTEAFF | TGTGCCAGCAGCTTTGAGACTCGAACTGAAGCTTTCTTT | 13 | NA | TRBV5-6 | NA | TRBJ1-1
CASTSSGYFYEQYF | TGTGCCAGCACCTCCTCAGGGTACTTCTACGAGCAGTACTTC | 14 | NA | TRBV7-9 | NA | TRBJ2-7
CASSLSAGDYEQYF | TGTGCCAGCAGCTTGTCAGCGGGGGACTACGAGCAGTACTTC | 14 | TRBD2 | TRBV5-4 | NA | TRBJ2-7
CASSYRPGQGAYGYTF | TGTGCCAGCAGTTACCGTCCCGGACAGGGGGCATATGGCTACACCTTC | 16 | TRBD1 | TRBV6-5 | once | TRBJ1-2
CASRLTSQGYNEQFF | TGTGCCAGCAGACTGACTAGCCAGGGGTACAATGAGCAGTTCTTC | 15 | NA | TRBV6-5 | NA | TRBJ2-1
CASSPTGYETQYF | TGCGCCAGCAGCCCGACAGGTTATGAGACCCAGTACTTC | 13 | NA | TRBV5-1 | once | TRBJ2-5
CASSRDSNQPQHF | TGTGCCAGCAGCCGGGACAGTAATCAGCCCCAGCATTTT | 13 | TRBD1 | TRBV7-9 | NA | TRBJ1-5
CASSFPGLAGGHETQYF | TGTGCCAGCAGCTTCCCGGGACTAGCGGGGGGCCATGAGACCCAGTACTTC | 17 | TRBD2 | TRBV5-4 | NA | TRBJ2-5
CASSLNPGEQFF | TGTGCCAGCTCACTCAACCCGGGGGAGCAGTTCTTC | 12 | NA | TRBV18 | few | TRBJ2-1
CASNQAGTGDPKQFF | TGTGCCAGCAACCAAGCCGGGACAGGGGACCCCAAGCAGTTCTTC | 15 | TRBD1 | TRBV28 | NA | TRBJ2-1
CASSLGTVYNEQFF | TGCGCCAGCAGCTTGGGGACTGTGTACAATGAGCAGTTCTTC | 14 | NA | TRBV5-1 | NA | TRBJ2-1
CASSLVRRQGGTEAFF | TGTGCCAGCAGCTTAGTGAGGCGACAGGGAGGAACTGAAGCTTTCTTT | 16 | TRBD1 | TRBV11-2 | once | TRBJ1-1
CASSLRVTSSGNTIYF | TGTGCCAGCAGCTTAAGAGTGACAAGCTCTGGAAACACCATATATTTT | 16 | NA | TRBV7-2 | NA | TRBJ1-3
CASSFKQAKADSYEQYF | TGTGCCAGCAGTTTTAAACAGGCTAAGGCCGATTCCTACGAGCAGTACTTC | 17 | NA | TRBV11-2 | NA | TRBJ2-7
CASSTKETQYF | TGTGCCAGCAGCACTAAAGAGACCCAGTACTTC | 11 | NA | TRBV7-2 | NA | TRBJ2-5
CASSIFPVGLAGAHEQYF | TGTGCCAGTAGTATTTTCCCGGTGGGACTAGCGGGGGCGCACGAGCAGTACTTC | 18 | TRBD2 | TRBV19 | NA | TRBJ2-7